This record looks at one T cell receptor (beta chain) sequence and its context. Its antigen is currently unknown. The V gene lost 2 bases and the J gene lost 0 bases, with 22 bases spanning the gap. The CDR3 has 19 amino acids. Germline values: CDR1 LNHNV, CDR2 YYDKDF (reference sequence). Diagnosis of hyperthyroidism was new in patients aged 18 to 65, and its duration was under 2 months. Clinical symptoms, serum thyroxine and TRAb, thyroid ultrasound and orbital computed tomography were used for the diagnoses. Amplification of TCR beta CDR3 regions was performed using RNA transcripts as template. RT-PCR in the first round (using the HTBI primer set) targeted the TCR CDR3. TCRdb reanalysed the multiplex PCR reads using MiXCR and keeps one entry per CDR3 protein. The data contain hundreds of thousands of distinct CDR3 sequences, around 42% of them singletons. This entry comes from a study of T cells in Graves' hyperthyroidism and ophthalmopathy.

General observations from the study: The model made its ophthalmopathy prediction, and onset followed a median approximately six months later. Patients with ophthalmopathy were separated from those with stable hyperthyroidism by a 13 V-J model.

The rearrangement links TRBV15 to TRBJ1-2, with D perhaps matching TRBD1 (6 bases). Sequencing used peripheral blood or thyroid tissue (not recorded which). The source of this sequence is a woman younger than 35 with Graves' hyperthyroidism. Here the CDR3 DNA reads TGTGCCACCAGCAGACAATCAGGAGGGGGGCCGGGATCTAACTATGGCTACACCTTC. Residues: CATSRQSGGGPGSNYGYTF. Supplemented by reference TRBV15 and TRBJ1-2, the full variable domain reads DAMVIQNPRYQVTQFGKPVTLSCSQTLNHNVMYWYQQKSSQAPKLLFHYYDKDFNNEADTPDNFQSRRPNTSFCFLDIRSPGLGDTAMYLCATSRQSGGGPGSNYGYTFGSGTRLTVV.